This T cell receptor beta chain is from a study of T cells in tuberculosis. The wider study: CD1B tetramers identified T cells specific for mycobacterial lipid GMM. IGRA-negative adolescents, IGRA-positive adolescents with latent tuberculosis and adults with active tuberculosis formed this South African cohort. Study-wide results and caveats: Active tuberculosis TCR-alpha repertoires lay closer to GMM-specific TCRs than IGRA-negative controls, suggesting clonal expansion.

The CDR3 contains 15 residues. V was pared by 4 bases and J by 4 bases, with 17 bases between. The V gene's germline CDR1 is MNHNS and CDR2 SASEGT. Note on this clone: Its antigen remains unidentified.

Assay: immunoSEQ multiplex PCR; the TCRdb copy retains only in-frame clones and omits some. The data contain 23,000 or so clones, around 95% of them singletons. The chain links TRBV6-1 to TRBJ2-7; D may be TRBD1 (7 bases). The clonotype originates from a donor aged 5 to 30 with latent tuberculosis or without tuberculosis infection. The sequencing input was PBMCs. This chain's CDR3 is CASSGQGGPQYEQYF. DNA for the CDR3: TGTGCCAGCAGTGGGCAGGGGGGCCCTCAATACGAGCAGTACTTC.